Listed below are T cell receptor beta chains from one sample, sequenced in a study of blood T cell repertoires in COVID-19. This table comes from immunoSEQ multiplex PCR, and its TCRdb copy is limited to in-frame clones, with some not included. The table has approximately 450,000 clones, around nine tenths seen once. The sequenced sample was peripheral blood. Receptors were obtained from a woman in her twenties or thirties with acute or convalescent COVID-19. CDR3s include the opening cysteine and the closing phenylalanine or tryptophan. D genes are given only for firm matches. Part of the rows lack a size; the others show once, few, many or a class for expanded clones.

size,D,V,J,CDR3,DNA
NA,NA,TRBV19,TRBJ1-2,CASSLRVLRVIVDGYTF,TGTGCCAGTAGTCTTAGAGTCCTCAGGGTCATCGTTGATGGCTACACCTTC
NA,TRBD2,TRBV6-2/TRBV6-3,TRBJ2-5,CASSYGGDGTQYF,TGTGCCAGCAGTTACGGGGGGGACGGGACCCAGTACTTC
NA,TRBD1,TRBV25-1,TRBJ2-5,CASKGQGKETQYF,TGTGCCAGCAAGGGACAGGGAAAAGAGACCCAGTACTTC
NA,NA,TRBV5-4,TRBJ2-5,CASSVNRQQETQYF,TGTGCCAGCAGCGTCAACCGACAGCAAGAGACCCAGTACTTC
NA,NA,TRBV21-1,TRBJ1-1,CASSKKDGGNNGEAFF,TGTGCCAGCAGCAAAAAGGATGGGGGGAACAACGGTGAAGCTTTCTTT
NA,TRBD1,TRBV6-5,TRBJ1-2,CASSWDRGQGGYTF,TGTGCCAGCAGTTGGGACAGGGGGCAAGGTGGCTACACCTTC
NA,NA,TRBV27,TRBJ1-2,CASSWKQNYGYTF,TGTGCCAGCAGTTGGAAACAGAACTATGGCTACACCTTC
NA,NA,TRBV4-1,TRBJ1-1,CASSKAAVSTEAFF,TGCGCCAGCAGCAAGGCGGCAGTCAGCACTGAAGCTTTCTTT
NA,TRBD2,TRBV6-5,TRBJ2-5,CASSYRASGGQETQYF,TGTGCCAGCAGTTACCGGGCTAGCGGGGGCCAAGAGACCCAGTACTTC
NA,TRBD1,TRBV6-4,TRBJ1-5,CATTFYTGTGDPYSNQPQHF,TGTGCCACCACTTTTTACACCGGGACAGGGGACCCGTATAGCAATCAGCCCCAGCATTTT
few,NA,TRBV7-2,TRBJ1-6,CASSLHPGTSPLHF,TGTGCCAGCAGCTTACATCCGGGAACGTCACCCCTCCACTTT
NA,TRBD1,TRBV5-8,TRBJ1-5,CASSLNRGYNQPQHF,TGTGCCAGCAGCTTGAACAGGGGGTATAATCAGCCCCAGCATTTT
NA,NA,TRBV5-1,TRBJ2-7,CASSLSQGTYEQYF,TGCGCCAGCAGCTTGTCGCAGGGGACCTACGAGCAGTACTTC
NA,TRBD2,TRBV2,TRBJ2-7,CASGTSEGLEQYF,TGTGCCAGCGGGACTAGTGAGGGGCTCGAGCAGTACTTC
NA,NA,TRBV21-1,TRBJ2-1,CASSKVPSGRSNEQFF,TGTGCCAGCAGCAAGGTCCCTAGCGGGAGATCAAATGAGCAGTTCTTC
few,NA,TRBV5-4,TRBJ2-5,CASSSHLARETQYF,TGTGCCAGCAGCTCTCACCTGGCCCGAGAGACCCAGTACTTC
NA,NA,TRBV2,TRBJ2-5,CASKLRAEETQYF,TGTGCCAGCAAATTGAGGGCTGAAGAGACCCAGTACTTC
NA,NA,TRBV30,TRBJ1-1,CAWSVLGGARTEAFF,TGTGCCTGGAGTGTACTTGGGGGGGCCCGGACTGAAGCTTTCTTT
NA,TRBD2,TRBV5-1,TRBJ2-7,CASSASGGYEQYF,TGCGCCAGCAGCGCCAGCGGGGGCTACGAGCAGTACTTC
NA,NA,TRBV7-3,TRBJ2-1,CASSLSAGSSYNEQFF,TGTGCCAGCAGCTTATCGGCGGGAAGCTCCTACAATGAGCAGTTCTTC
NA,NA,TRBV15,TRBJ1-6,CATSLTALNSPLHF,TGTGCCACCAGCTTGACAGCCTTGAATTCACCCCTCCACTTT
NA,TRBD2,TRBV19,TRBJ2-2,CASQNPGLGPGELFF,TGTGCCAGCCAAAACCCGGGACTAGGTCCCGGGGAGCTGTTTTTT
NA,TRBD1,TRBV10-3,TRBJ2-3,CAISEPRGYVVDTQYF,TGTGCCATCAGTGAGCCCAGGGGGTATGTGGTAGATACGCAGTATTTT
NA,TRBD2,TRBV5-6,TRBJ2-5,CASSLTSGGYQETQYF,TGTGCCAGCAGCTTGACTAGCGGGGGATACCAAGAGACCCAGTACTTC
NA,NA,TRBV24-1,TRBJ1-2,CATSGNKTGYGYTF,TGTGCCACCAGTGGTAACAAGACAGGCTATGGCTACACCTTC
NA,NA,TRBV5-1,TRBJ2-6,CASSLAGESSGANVLTF,TGCGCCAGCAGCTTGGCCGGAGAAAGCTCTGGGGCCAACGTCCTGACTTTC
once,TRBD2,TRBV9,TRBJ2-3,CASSVSGRGLAYTDTQYF,TGTGCCAGCAGCGTGAGCGGGAGGGGGTTAGCCTACACAGATACGCAGTATTTT
NA,NA,TRBV7-2,TRBJ1-5,CASSLYREIPQPQHF,TGTGCCAGCAGCTTGTACAGGGAAATCCCTCAGCCCCAGCATTTT
NA,NA,TRBV19,TRBJ1-1,CASSAQGGKAFF,TGTGCCAGTAGTGCGCAGGGTGGCAAAGCTTTCTTT
NA,NA,TRBV6-1,TRBJ1-4,CASSSGHLSNEKLFF,TGTGCCAGCAGCTCGGGACACCTGAGTAATGAAAAACTGTTTTTT
few,NA,TRBV25-1,TRBJ1-1,CASSDQPPDRLDTEAFF,TGTGCCAGCAGTGATCAACCCCCCGACAGATTGGACACTGAAGCTTTCTTT
NA,TRBD1,TRBV19,TRBJ2-2,CASSIGQGIGENTGELFF,TGTGCCAGTAGTATTGGACAGGGGATAGGGGAGAACACCGGGGAGCTGTTTTTT
NA,NA,TRBV18,TRBJ1-6,CASSPRTDSPLHF,TGTGCCAGCTCACCACGGACAGATTCACCCCTCCACTTT
NA,NA,TRBV30,TRBJ2-6,CAWSVRVSGANVLTF,TGTGCCTGGAGTGTACGGGTTTCAGGGGCCAACGTCCTGACTTTC
NA,NA,TRBV5-4,TRBJ2-5,CASSLVSLAQETQYF,TGTGCCAGCAGCTTGGTCTCCTTGGCACAAGAGACCCAGTACTTC